This T cell receptor beta chain was recovered during a study of T cells after yellow fever vaccination. Study observations and caveats: Highly abundant clonotypes carried over from the bulk population could end up in FACS-sorted repertoires as contaminants. Just a small share of clonotypes turned up in the CD4 compartment as well as the CD8 compartment. Post-booster repertoires contained most primary-vaccination clones again (approximately 95% CD4, 88% CD8).

The ends were cut back, 4 bases at V and 0 bases at J, with 10 bases in the middle. Germline V lookup: CDR1 SGHRS, CDR2 YFSETQ. CDR3 length: 14 residues. Template-switching 5'RACE yielded the TCR cDNA; a universal primer site and UMIs were added in the process. TCRdb re-called the 5' RACE reads with MiXCR, one entry per CDR3 protein. The sample comprises more than 350,000 distinct CDR3 sequences, around a tenth of which are singletons, and roughly 18% rests with the top ten. This clonotype came up many times. Its target is unknown. Sequenced here: PBMCs, sampled on the day of the first yellow fever vaccination. The sequence was collected from a man between 18 and 29 years old who received the YFV17D yellow fever vaccine. The chain uses TRBV5-1 and TRBJ1-1; a possible D gene is TRBD1 (6 bases). The CDR3 spells CASSRGQLNTEAFF. CDR3 coding DNA: TGCGCCAGCAGCCGCGGACAGTTGAACACTGAAGCTTTCTTT.